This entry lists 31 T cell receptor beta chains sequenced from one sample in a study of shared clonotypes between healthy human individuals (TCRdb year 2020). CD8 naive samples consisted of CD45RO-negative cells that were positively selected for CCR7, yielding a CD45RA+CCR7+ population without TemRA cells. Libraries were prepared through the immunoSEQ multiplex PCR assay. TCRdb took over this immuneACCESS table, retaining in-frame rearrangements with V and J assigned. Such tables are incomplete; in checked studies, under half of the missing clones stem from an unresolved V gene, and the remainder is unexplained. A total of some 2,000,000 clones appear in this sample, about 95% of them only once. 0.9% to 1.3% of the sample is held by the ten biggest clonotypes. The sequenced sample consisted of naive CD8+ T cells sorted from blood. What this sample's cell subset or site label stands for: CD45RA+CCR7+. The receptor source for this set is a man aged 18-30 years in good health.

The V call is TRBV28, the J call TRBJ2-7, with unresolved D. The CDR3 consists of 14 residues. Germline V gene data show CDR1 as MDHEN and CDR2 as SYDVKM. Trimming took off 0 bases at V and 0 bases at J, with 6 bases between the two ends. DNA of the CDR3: TGTGCCAGCAGTTTATGGCAAATCTCCTACGAGCAGTACTTC. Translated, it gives CASSLWQISYEQYF. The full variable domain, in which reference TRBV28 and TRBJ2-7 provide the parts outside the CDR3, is DVKVTQSSRYLVKRTGEKVFLECVQDMDHENMFWYRQDPGLGLRLIYFSYDVKMKEKGDIPEGYSVSREKKERFSLILESASTNQTSMYLCASSLWQISYEQYFGPGTRLTVT.

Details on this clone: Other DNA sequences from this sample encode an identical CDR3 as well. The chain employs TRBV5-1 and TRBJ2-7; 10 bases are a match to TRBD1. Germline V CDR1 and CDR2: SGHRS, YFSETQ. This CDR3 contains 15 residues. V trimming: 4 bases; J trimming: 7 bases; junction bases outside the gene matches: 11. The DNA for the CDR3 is TGCGCCAGCAGCCCCCACGGGGACAGGGGTGAGGAGCAGTACTTC. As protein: CASSPHGDRGEEQYF.

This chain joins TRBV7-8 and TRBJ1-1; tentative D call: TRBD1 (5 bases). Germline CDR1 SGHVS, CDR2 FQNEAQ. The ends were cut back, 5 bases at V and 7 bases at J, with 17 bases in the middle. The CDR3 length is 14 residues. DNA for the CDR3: TGTGCCAGCAGCCCGGCGGTCGGGGGGGTTGAAGCTTTCTTT. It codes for CASSPAVGGVEAFF.

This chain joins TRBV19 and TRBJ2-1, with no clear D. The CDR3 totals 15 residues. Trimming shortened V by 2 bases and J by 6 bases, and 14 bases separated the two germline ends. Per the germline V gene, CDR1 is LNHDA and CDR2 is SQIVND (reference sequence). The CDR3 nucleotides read TGTGCCAGTAGTATATCGTCCCAAGGGTTCAATGAGCAGTTCTTC. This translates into CASSISSQGFNEQFF. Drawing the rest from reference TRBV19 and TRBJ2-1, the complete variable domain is DGGITQSPKYLFRKEGQNVTLSCEQNLNHDAMYWYRQDPGQGLRLIYYSQIVNDFQKGDIAEGYSVSREKKESFPLTVTSAQKNPTAFYLCASSISSQGFNEQFFGPGTRLTVL.

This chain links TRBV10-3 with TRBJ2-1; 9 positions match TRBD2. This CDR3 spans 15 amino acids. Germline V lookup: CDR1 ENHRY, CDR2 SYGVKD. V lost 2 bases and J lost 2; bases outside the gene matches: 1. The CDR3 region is CAISEASGAYNEQFF. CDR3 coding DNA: TGTGCCATCAGTGAGGCTAGCGGGGCCTACAATGAGCAGTTCTTC.

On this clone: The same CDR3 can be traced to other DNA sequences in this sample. CDR3 residues: CASSEGLAGTGELFF. Here the CDR3 DNA reads TGTGCCAGCAGCGAGGGGCTAGCGGGCACCGGGGAGCTGTTTTTT. The rearrangement links TRBV9 to TRBJ2-2, with 8 bases identical to TRBD2. Trimming removed 3 bases from V and 4 bases from J; junction bases left unmatched: 5. The CDR3 is 15 residues long. Germline V lookup: CDR1 SGDLS, CDR2 YYNGEE.

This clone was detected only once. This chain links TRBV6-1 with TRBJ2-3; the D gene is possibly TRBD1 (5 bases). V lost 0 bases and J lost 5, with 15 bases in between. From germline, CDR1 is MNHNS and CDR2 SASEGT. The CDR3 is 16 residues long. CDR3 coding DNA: TGTGCCAGCAGTGAAGCAGGGGTAACAGTTGAAGATACGCAGTATTTT. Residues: CASSEAGVTVEDTQYF.

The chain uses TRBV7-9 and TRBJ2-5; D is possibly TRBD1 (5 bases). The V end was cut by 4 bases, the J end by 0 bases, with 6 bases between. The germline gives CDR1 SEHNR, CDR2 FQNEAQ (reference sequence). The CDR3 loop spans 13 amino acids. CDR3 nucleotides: TGTGCCAGCAGCTACAGGAACCAAGAGACCCAGTACTTC. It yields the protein CASSYRNQETQYF. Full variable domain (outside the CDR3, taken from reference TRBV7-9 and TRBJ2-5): DTGVSQNPRHKITKRGQNVTFRCDPISEHNRLYWYRQTLGQGPEFLTYFQNEAQLEKSRLLSDRFSAERPKGSFSTLEIQRTEQGDSAMYLCASSYRNQETQYFGPGTRLLVL.

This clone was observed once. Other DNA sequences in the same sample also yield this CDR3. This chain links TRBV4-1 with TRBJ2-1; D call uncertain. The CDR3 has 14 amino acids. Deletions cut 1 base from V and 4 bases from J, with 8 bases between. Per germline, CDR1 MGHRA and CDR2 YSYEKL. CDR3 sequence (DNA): TGCGCCAGCAGCCAAGTCACGGTATACAATGAGCAGTTCTTC. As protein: CASSQVTVYNEQFF.

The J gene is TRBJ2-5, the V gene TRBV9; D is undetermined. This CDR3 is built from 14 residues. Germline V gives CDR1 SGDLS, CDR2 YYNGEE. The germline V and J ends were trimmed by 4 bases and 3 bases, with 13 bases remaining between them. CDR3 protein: CASSLYEAEETQYF. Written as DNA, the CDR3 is TGTGCCAGCAGCCTATACGAGGCGGAAGAGACCCAGTACTTC.

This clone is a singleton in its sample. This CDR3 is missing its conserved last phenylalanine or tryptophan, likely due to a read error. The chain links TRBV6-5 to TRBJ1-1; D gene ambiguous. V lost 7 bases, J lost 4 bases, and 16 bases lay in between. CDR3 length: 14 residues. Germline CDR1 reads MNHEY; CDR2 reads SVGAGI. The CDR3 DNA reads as TGTGCCAGCACTCCTAGTCTAGTTGCCACTGAAGCTTTCTCT. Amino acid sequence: CASTPSLVATEAFS.

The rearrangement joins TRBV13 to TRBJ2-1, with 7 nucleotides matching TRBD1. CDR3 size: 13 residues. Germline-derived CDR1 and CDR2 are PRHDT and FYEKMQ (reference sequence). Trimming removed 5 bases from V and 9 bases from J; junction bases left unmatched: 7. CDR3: CASSVGTVSEQFF. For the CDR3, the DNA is TGTGCCAGCAGCGTTGGGACAGTGAGTGAGCAGTTCTTC.

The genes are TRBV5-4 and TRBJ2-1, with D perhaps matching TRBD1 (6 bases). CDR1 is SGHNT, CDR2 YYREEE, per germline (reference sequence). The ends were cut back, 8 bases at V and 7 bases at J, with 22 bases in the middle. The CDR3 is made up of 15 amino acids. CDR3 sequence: CASSARGNFVNEQFF. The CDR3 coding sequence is TGTGCCAGTAGCGCCAGGGGTAATTTTGTGAATGAGCAGTTCTTC.

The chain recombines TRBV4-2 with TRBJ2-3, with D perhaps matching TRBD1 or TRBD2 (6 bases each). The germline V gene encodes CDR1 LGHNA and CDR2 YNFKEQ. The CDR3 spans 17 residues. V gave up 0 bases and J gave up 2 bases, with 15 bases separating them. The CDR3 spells CASSQDPSGAFTDTQYF. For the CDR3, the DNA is TGTGCCAGCAGCCAAGATCCCTCGGGGGCGTTCACAGATACGCAGTATTTT.

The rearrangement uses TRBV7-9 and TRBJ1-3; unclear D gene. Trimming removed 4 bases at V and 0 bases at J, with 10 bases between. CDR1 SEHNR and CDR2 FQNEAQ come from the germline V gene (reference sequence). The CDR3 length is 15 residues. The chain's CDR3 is CASSYFQSSGNTIYF. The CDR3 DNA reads TGTGCCAGCAGCTACTTCCAGAGCTCTGGAAACACCATATATTTT. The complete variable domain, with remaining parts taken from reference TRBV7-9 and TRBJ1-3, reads DTGVSQNPRHKITKRGQNVTFRCDPISEHNRLYWYRQTLGQGPEFLTYFQNEAQLEKSRLLSDRFSAERPKGSFSTLEIQRTEQGDSAMYLCASSYFQSSGNTIYFGEGSWLTVV.

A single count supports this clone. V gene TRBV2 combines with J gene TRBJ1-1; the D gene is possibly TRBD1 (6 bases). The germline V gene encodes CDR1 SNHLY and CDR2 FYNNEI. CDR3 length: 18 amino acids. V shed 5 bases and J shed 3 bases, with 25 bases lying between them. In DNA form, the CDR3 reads TGTGCCAGCAGTTTAAAGGACTTCACCTCAGAGGGGGACACTGAAGCTTTCTTT. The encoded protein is CASSLKDFTSEGDTEAFF.

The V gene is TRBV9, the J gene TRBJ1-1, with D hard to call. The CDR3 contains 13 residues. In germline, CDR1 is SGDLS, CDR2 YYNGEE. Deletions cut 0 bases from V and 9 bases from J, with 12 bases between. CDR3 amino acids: CASSVGGGPQAFF. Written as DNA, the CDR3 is TGTGCCAGCAGCGTAGGAGGAGGTCCTCAAGCTTTCTTT. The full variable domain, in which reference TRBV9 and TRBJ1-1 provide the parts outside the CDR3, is DSGVTQTPKHLITATGQRVTLRCSPRSGDLSVYWYQQSLDQGLQFLIQYYNGEERAKGNILERFSAQQFPDLHSELNLSSLELGDSALYFCASSVGGGPQAFFGQGTRLTVV.

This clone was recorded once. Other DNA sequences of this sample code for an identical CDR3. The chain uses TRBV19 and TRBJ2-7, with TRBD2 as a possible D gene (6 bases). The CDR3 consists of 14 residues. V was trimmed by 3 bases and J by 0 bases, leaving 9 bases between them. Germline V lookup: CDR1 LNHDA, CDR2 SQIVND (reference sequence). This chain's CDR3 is CASSMGSGSYEQYF. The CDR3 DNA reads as TGTGCCAGTAGTATGGGTAGCGGCTCCTACGAGCAGTACTTC.

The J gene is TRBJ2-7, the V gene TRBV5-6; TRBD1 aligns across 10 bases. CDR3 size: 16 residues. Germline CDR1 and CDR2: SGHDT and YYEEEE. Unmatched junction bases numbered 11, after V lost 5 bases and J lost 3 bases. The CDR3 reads CASSTTRGQGLYEQYF. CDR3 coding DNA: TGTGCCAGCAGTACCACTAGGGGACAGGGGCTCTACGAGCAGTACTTC. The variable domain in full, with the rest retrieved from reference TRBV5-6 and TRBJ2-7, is DAGVTQSPTHLIKTRGQQVTLRCSPKSGHDTVSWYQQALGQGPQFIFQYYEEEERQRGNFPDRFSGHQFPNYSSELNVNALLLGDSALYLCASSTTRGQGLYEQYFGPGTRLTVT.

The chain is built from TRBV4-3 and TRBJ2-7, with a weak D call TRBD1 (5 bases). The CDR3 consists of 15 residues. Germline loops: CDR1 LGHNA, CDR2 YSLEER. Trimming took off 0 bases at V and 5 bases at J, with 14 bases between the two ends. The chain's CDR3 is CASSQDGAGYNEQYF. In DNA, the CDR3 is TGCGCCAGCAGCCAAGATGGGGCAGGATACAACGAGCAGTACTTC.

CDR3 nucleotides: TGTGCCAGCAGCCCCAGCGGGAGCTTAGACGAGCAGTACTTC. It is translated as CASSPSGSLDEQYF. The V call is TRBV13, the J call TRBJ2-7; 8 bases are shared with TRBD2. CDR1 is PRHDT, CDR2 FYEKMQ, per germline (reference sequence). The V gene end was trimmed by 5 bases and the J gene end by 5 bases; junction bases not matched to a gene: 8. The length of the CDR3 is 14 residues.

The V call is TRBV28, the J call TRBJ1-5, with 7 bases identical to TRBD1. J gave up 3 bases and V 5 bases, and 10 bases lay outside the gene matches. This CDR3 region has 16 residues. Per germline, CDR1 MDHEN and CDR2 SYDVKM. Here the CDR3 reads CASSQSTGTHNQPQHF. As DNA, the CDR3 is TGTGCCAGCAGTCAGTCGACAGGGACACACAATCAGCCCCAGCATTTT.

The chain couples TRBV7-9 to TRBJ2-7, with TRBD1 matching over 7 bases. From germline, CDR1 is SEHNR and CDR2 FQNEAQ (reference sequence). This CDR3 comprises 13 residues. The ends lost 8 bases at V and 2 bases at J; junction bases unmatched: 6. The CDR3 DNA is TGTGCCAGCGCGACAGGGCTGACCTACGAGCAGTACTTC. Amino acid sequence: CASATGLTYEQYF. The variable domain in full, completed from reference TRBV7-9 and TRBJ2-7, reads DTGVSQNPRHKITKRGQNVTFRCDPISEHNRLYWYRQTLGQGPEFLTYFQNEAQLEKSRLLSDRFSAERPKGSFSTLEIQRTEQGDSAMYLCASATGLTYEQYFGPGTRLTVT.

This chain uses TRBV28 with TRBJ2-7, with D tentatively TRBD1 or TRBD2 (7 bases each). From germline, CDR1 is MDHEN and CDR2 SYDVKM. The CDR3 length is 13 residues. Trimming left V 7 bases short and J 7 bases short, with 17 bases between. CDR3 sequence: CASTSSQGGEQYF. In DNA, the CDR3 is TGTGCCAGCACCTCGAGTCAGGGGGGGGAGCAGTACTTC.

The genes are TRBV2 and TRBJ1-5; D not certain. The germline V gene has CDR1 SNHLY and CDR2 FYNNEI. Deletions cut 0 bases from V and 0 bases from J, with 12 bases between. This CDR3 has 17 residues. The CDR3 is CASSEALSGYSNQPQHF. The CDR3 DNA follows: TGTGCCAGCAGTGAAGCGCTGTCCGGATATAGCAATCAGCCCCAGCATTTT.

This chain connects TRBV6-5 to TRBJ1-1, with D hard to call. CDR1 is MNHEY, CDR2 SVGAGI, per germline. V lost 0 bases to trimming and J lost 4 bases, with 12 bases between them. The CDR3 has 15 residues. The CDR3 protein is CASSYSEGTATEAFF. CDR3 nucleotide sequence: TGTGCCAGCAGTTACTCCGAGGGTACGGCCACTGAAGCTTTCTTT.

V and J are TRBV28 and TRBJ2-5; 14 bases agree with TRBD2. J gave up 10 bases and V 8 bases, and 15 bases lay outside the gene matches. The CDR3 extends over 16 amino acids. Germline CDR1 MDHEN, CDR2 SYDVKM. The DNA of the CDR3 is TGTGCCAGCTGCTATCGGACTAGCGGGGGGTTATCGTACCAGTACTTC. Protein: CASCYRTSGGLSYQYF.

The CDR3 sequence: CASSVSGGYNEKLFF. The CDR3 DNA is TGTGCCAGCAGCGTCTCAGGGGGGTATAATGAAAAACTGTTTTTT. The chain is built from TRBV9 and TRBJ1-4; 7 nucleotides line up with TRBD1. V lost 2 bases and J lost 4; bases outside the gene matches: 5. The germline V gene encodes CDR1 SGDLS and CDR2 YYNGEE. This CDR3 has 15 amino acids.

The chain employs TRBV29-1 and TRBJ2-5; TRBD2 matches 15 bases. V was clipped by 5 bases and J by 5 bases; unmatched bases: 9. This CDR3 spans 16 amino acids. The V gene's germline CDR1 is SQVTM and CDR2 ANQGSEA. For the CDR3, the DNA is TGCAGCGTTCGGACTAGCGGGGGGGAGTATGTGGAGACCCAGTACTTC. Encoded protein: CSVRTSGGEYVETQYF.

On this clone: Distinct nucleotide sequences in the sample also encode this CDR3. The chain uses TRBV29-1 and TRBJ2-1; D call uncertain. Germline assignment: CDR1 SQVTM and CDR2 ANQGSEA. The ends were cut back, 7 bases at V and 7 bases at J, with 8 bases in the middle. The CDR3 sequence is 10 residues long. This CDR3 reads CSALGNEQFF. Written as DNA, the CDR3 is TGCAGCGCCCTGGGAAATGAGCAGTTCTTC.

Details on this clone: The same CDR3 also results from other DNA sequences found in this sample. CDR3 nucleotides: TGTGCCAGCAGTCTTGGGACAGCCTACGAGCAGTACTTC. Translation gives CASSLGTAYEQYF. The chain employs TRBV27 and TRBJ2-7, with 7 bases lining up with TRBD1. The CDR3 contains 13 residues. Per the germline V gene, CDR1 is MNHEY and CDR2 is SMNVEV (reference sequence). V gave up 5 bases and J gave up 2 bases; unmatched junction bases: 3.